This is a list of T cell receptor beta chains from one sample in a study of blood T cell repertoires in COVID-19. Produced via immunoSEQ multiplex PCR; TCRdb's table is partial and in-frame only. The data contain about 52,000 clones, 82% of them singletons. Sample: peripheral blood. All receptors derive from a man aged 80 or over with COVID-19, enrolled during active disease. CDR3s include the opening cysteine and the closing phenylalanine or tryptophan. A D gene is named only where the DNA matches it firmly. Part of the rows lack a size; the others show once, few, many or a class for expanded clones.

v_call	j_call	d_call	clone_size	cdr3_nt	cdr3_aa
TRBV28	TRBJ1-2	.	few	TGTGCCAGCAGTTCAGGGGTCCATGGCTACACCTTC	CASSSGVHGYTF
TRBV5-4	TRBJ2-2	.	.	TGTGCCAGCAGTTCGTACAGGGATCGCACCGGGGAGCTGTTTTTT	CASSSYRDRTGELFF
TRBV10-3	TRBJ1-1	.	.	TGTGCCATCAGGGATTACAGGGACACTGAAGCTTTCTTT	CAIRDYRDTEAFF
TRBV7-9	TRBJ1-5	TRBD1	.	TGTGCCAGCAGCGTACTGGGACAGGGGAACAATCAGCCCCAGCATTTT	CASSVLGQGNNQPQHF
TRBV6-6	TRBJ1-5	.	.	TGTGCCAGCCGGAGACAGAGCTATAGCAATCAGCCCCAGCATTTT	CASRRQSYSNQPQHF
TRBV5-1	TRBJ1-2	TRBD1	.	TGCGCCAGCAGCTTGGGACAGGGGGCAAATAACTATGGCTACACCTTC	CASSLGQGANNYGYTF
TRBV12-3/TRBV12-4	TRBJ1-2	TRBD1	.	TGTGCCAGCAGTAGGGGACAGGGGGCTGGCTACACCTTC	CASSRGQGAGYTF
TRBV6-6	TRBJ1-1	.	.	TGTGCCAGCAGTTCCCCTAGGGGGAACACTGAAGCTTTCTTT	CASSSPRGNTEAFF
TRBV9	TRBJ1-2	.	.	TGTGCCAGCAGCCGGGGAGGGGAGGGGAGGTATGGCTACACCTTC	CASSRGGEGRYGYTF
TRBV7-2	TRBJ1-3	.	.	TGTGCCAGCAGCCCCGGGGGGAATGGAAACACCATATATTTT	CASSPGGNGNTIYF
TRBV7-2	TRBJ2-1	TRBD1	.	TGTGCCAGCAGCTTCGGCGGGACAGGGGGCGGGCATGAGCAGTTCTTC	CASSFGGTGGGHEQFF
TRBV27	TRBJ2-2	.	.	TGTGCCAGCAGTTTGGGACCCCGCGGACAGTTCTTCCTCACCGGGGAGCTGTTTTTT	CASSLGPRGQFFLTGELFF
TRBV11-3	TRBJ2-7	.	.	TGTGCCAGCAGCTCCCCTGAGGGGGGGCGGGAGCAGTACTTC	CASSSPEGGREQYF
TRBV5-1	TRBJ2-3	TRBD1	.	TGCGCCAGCAGCTTGGAGGGACAGGGGGCAACAGATACGCAGTATTTT	CASSLEGQGATDTQYF
TRBV7-8	TRBJ1-2	.	.	TGTGCCAGCAGCTTAGCAGTGGGAGGCTATGGCTACACCTTC	CASSLAVGGYGYTF
TRBV6-2/TRBV6-3	TRBJ2-5	TRBD2	.	TGTGCCAGCAGCCTTAGGGGAGGGTTCCAAGAGACCCAGTACTTC	CASSLRGGFQETQYF
TRBV5-6	TRBJ2-7	TRBD1	.	TGTGCCAGCAGCTTGGGATGGGGACAGTCCTACGAGCAGTACTTC	CASSLGWGQSYEQYF
TRBV19	TRBJ2-7	TRBD1	few	TGTGCCAGTAGTATTCTGGGGACAGACTCCTACGAGCAGTACTTC	CASSILGTDSYEQYF
TRBV5-4	TRBJ1-2	.	.	TGTGCCAGCAGCTTGGAGGAGGTGGGCCCAGCTAACTATGGCTACACCTTC	CASSLEEVGPANYGYTF
TRBV2	TRBJ1-2	.	.	TGTGCCAGATCCGGGGGGGATAACTATGGCTACACCTTC	CARSGGDNYGYTF
TRBV10-1	TRBJ2-1	TRBD2	.	TGCGCCAGCAGTGAGCCGGGACTAGTGGGCAATGAGCAGTTCTTC	CASSEPGLVGNEQFF
TRBV7-8	TRBJ1-5	.	.	TGTGCCAGCAGCCCTCCAGGGACTTATAGCAATCAGCCCCAGCATTTT	CASSPPGTYSNQPQHF
TRBV5-8	TRBJ1-4	TRBD1	.	TGTGCCAGCAGCTGGGGACAGCTTACAACTAATGAAAAACTGTTTTTT	CASSWGQLTTNEKLFF
TRBV28	TRBJ1-1	.	.	TGTGCCAGCAGCGGAGGGGCCACCCTGGAAGCTTTCTTT	CASSGGATLEAFF
TRBV7-9	TRBJ1-1	TRBD1	few	TGTGCCAGCCCCTCCGTAGAAGGGGGCCCTGAAGCTTTCTTT	CASPSVEGGPEAFF
TRBV7-6	TRBJ2-7	.	.	TGTGCCAGCAGCTTAGCGGAGGTCACCTACGAGCAGTACTTC	CASSLAEVTYEQYF
TRBV9	TRBJ2-4	.	.	TGTGCCAGCAGCCCCACTTCATTAGCCAAAAACATTCAGTACTTC	CASSPTSLAKNIQYF
TRBV15	TRBJ1-1	.	.	TGTGCCACCAGCGCGGGTTTGAACACTGAAGCTTTCTTT	CATSAGLNTEAFF
TRBV5-6	TRBJ2-7	TRBD2	.	TGTGCCAGCAGCTTGGAAGCGGGGGTCTTCTCCTACGAGCAGTACTTC	CASSLEAGVFSYEQYF
TRBV7-2	TRBJ2-1	.	.	TGTGCCAGCACCATGGACAGCTCCTACAATGAGCAGTTCTTC	CASTMDSSYNEQFF
TRBV5-1	TRBJ2-2	.	once	TGCGCCAGCAGCTTGATTCGAGGTGGCACCGGGGAGCTGTTTTTT	CASSLIRGGTGELFF
TRBV29-1	TRBJ2-3	TRBD2	.	TGCAGCGTTTTGCCTAGCGGTTTCACAGATACGCAGTATTTT	CSVLPSGFTDTQYF
TRBV27	TRBJ2-5	TRBD1	.	TGTGCCAGCAGTTTACGTACAGGGGTTGGGGAGACCCAGTACTTC	CASSLRTGVGETQYF
TRBV6-2/TRBV6-3	TRBJ2-5	TRBD2	.	TGTGCCAGCAGTCGGCCGCTCGCGGGAGGGGAGACCCAGTACTTC	CASSRPLAGGETQYF
TRBV2	TRBJ1-1	.	.	TGTGCCAGCAGTATCTTGCGGGAGAACACTGAAGCTTTCTTT	CASSILRENTEAFF
TRBV9	TRBJ2-6	.	.	TGTGCCAGCAGTCCCACAGGGAGCGGGGCCAACGTCCTGACTTTC	CASSPTGSGANVLTF
TRBV6-6	TRBJ1-4	.	few	TGTGCCAGCAATACAGCTGAAAAACTGTTTTTT	CASNTAEKLFF
TRBV28	TRBJ2-3	TRBD2	.	TGTGCCAGCAGTCCGGCGCACGAAGGGGGGACTAGTTTGGCTACGCAGTATTTT	CASSPAHEGGTSLATQYF
TRBV4-1	TRBJ1-2	.	.	TGCGCCAGCAGCCAATGGCCCGTCTGGGGCTACACCTTC	CASSQWPVWGYTF
TRBV5-1	TRBJ1-2	TRBD1	.	TGCGCCAGCAGCTTAACCACAGGGGAACCCTCGGGAGGCTACACCTTC	CASSLTTGEPSGGYTF
TRBV7-2	TRBJ2-1	.	.	TGTGCCAGCAGCCAACGTAGCGGTTACAATGAGCAGTTCTTC	CASSQRSGYNEQFF
TRBV3-1/TRBV3-2	TRBJ2-3	.	.	TGTGCCAGCAGTGGGCGGGCCCGAGATACGCAGTATTTT	CASSGRARDTQYF
TRBV5-1	TRBJ1-2	TRBD1	.	TGCGCCAGCAGCACCCCGGACAGGGTCGTAGGCTACACCTTC	CASSTPDRVVGYTF
TRBV28	TRBJ2-4	TRBD2	.	TGTGCCAGCAGTTTACGGGGGGGCCTCTCCAAAAACATTCAGTACTTC	CASSLRGGLSKNIQYF
TRBV2	TRBJ2-2	TRBD2	once	TGTGCCAGCACGTCGCTAGCGGGGGGAACCGGGGAGCTGTTTTTT	CASTSLAGGTGELFF
TRBV6-2/TRBV6-3	TRBJ1-1	.	.	TGTGCCAGCAGTGGCTACACTGAAGCTTTCTTT	CASSGYTEAFF
TRBV6-5	TRBJ1-3	.	.	TGTGCCAGCAGTTACTCGTCGAGCTCTGGAAACACCATATATTTT	CASSYSSSSGNTIYF
TRBV6-2/TRBV6-3	TRBJ1-2	.	.	TGTGCCAGCAGCCTTCCGGGGAGGGACACGGGCTACACCTTC	CASSLPGRDTGYTF
TRBV14	TRBJ2-7	TRBD2	few	TGTGCCAGCAGCCGGGCCCCGGGACTAGCGGGGGAGTCCTACGAGCAGTACTTC	CASSRAPGLAGESYEQYF
TRBV11-2	TRBJ1-5	TRBD1	.	TGTGCCAGCAGCGGATTGGACAGGGCGAATCAGCCCCAGCATTTT	CASSGLDRANQPQHF
TRBV11-2	TRBJ2-5	.	few	TGTGCCAGCAGCTCGCTAGGGGGAAAAGAGACCCAGTACTTC	CASSSLGGKETQYF
TRBV18	TRBJ2-5	.	.	TGTGCCAGCTCACCCGCACGTAGCTTGGAGACCCAGTACTTC	CASSPARSLETQYF
TRBV19	TRBJ1-2	TRBD1	.	TGTGCCAGTAGTCGGACAGGGGCCGTACCCTCCCTGGTAAAGAACTATGGCTACACCTTC	CASSRTGAVPSLVKNYGYTF
TRBV5-1	TRBJ2-3	TRBD2	.	TGCGCCAGCGGGGATAGCGGGACTCAAACAGATACGCAGTATTTT	CASGDSGTQTDTQYF